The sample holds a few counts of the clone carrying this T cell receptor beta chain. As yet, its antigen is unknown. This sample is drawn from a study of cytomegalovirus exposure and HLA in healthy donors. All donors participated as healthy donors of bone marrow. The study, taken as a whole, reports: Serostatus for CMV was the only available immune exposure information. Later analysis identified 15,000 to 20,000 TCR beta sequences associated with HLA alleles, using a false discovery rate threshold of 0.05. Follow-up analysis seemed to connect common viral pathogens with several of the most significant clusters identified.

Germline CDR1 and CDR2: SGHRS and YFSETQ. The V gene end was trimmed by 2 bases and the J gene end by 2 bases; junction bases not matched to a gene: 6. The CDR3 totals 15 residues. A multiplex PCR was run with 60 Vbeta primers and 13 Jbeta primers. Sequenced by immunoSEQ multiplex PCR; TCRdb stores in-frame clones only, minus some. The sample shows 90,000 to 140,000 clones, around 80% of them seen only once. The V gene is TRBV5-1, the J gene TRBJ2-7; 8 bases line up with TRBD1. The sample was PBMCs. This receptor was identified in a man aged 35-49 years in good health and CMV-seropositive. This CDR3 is CASSFGTGETYEQYF. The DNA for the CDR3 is TGCGCCAGCAGCTTCGGGACAGGAGAAACCTACGAGCAGTACTTC.